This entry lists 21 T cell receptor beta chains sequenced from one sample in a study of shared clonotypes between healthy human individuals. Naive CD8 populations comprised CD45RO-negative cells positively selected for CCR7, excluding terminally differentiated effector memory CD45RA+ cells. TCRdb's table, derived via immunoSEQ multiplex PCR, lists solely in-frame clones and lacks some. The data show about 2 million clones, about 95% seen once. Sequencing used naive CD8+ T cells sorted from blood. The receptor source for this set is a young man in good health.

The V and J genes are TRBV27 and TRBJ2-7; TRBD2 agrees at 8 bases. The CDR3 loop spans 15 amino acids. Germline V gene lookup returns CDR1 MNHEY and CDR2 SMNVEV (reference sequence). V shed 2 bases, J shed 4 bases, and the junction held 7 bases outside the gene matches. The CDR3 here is CASSLGAGLVYEQYF. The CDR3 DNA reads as TGTGCCAGCAGTTTAGGGGCGGGACTAGTATACGAGCAGTACTTC.

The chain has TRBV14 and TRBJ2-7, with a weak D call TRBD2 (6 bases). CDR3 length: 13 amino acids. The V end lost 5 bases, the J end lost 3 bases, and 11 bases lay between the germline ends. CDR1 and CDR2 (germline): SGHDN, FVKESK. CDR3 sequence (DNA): TGTGCCAGCAGCGCGGGGCCCTACTACGAGCAGTACTTC. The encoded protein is CASSAGPYYEQYF.

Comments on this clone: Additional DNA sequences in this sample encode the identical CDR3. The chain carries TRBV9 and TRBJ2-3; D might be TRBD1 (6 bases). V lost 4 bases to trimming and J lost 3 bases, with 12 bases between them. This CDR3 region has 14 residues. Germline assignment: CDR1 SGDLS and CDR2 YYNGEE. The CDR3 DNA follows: TGTGCCAGCAGCCTTGGGGGCGGAACAGATACGCAGTATTTT. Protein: CASSLGGGTDTQYF.

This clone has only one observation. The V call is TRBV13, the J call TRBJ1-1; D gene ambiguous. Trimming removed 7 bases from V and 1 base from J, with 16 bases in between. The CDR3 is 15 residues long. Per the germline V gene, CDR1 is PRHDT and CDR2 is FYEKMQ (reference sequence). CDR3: CASNPPGRANTEAFF. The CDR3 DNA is TGTGCCAGCAACCCACCCGGACGGGCGAACACTGAAGCTTTCTTT. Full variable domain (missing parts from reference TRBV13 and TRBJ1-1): AAGVIQSPRHLIKEKRETATLKCYPIPRHDTVYWYQQGPGQDPQFLISFYEKMQSDKGSIPDRFSAQQFSDYHSELNMSSLELGDSALYFCASNPPGRANTEAFFGQGTRLTVV.

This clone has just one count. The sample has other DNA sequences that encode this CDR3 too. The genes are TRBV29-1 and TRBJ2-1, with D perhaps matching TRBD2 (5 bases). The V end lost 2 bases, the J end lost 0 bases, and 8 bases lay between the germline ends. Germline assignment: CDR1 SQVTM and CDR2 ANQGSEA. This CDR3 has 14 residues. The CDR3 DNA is TGCAGCGTTGAAAGCGGTAGCTCCTACAATGAGCAGTTCTTC. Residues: CSVESGSSYNEQFF.

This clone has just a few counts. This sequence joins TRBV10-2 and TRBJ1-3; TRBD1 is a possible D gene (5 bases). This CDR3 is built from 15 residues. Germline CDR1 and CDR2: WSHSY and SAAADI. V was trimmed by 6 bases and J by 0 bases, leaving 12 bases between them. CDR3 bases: TGCGCCAGCAGGGACGGGACTAGCTCTGGAAACACCATATATTTT. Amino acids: CASRDGTSSGNTIYF.

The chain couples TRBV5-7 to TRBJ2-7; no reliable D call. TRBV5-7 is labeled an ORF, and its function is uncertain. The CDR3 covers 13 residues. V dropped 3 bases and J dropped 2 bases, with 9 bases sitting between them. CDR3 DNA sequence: TGTGCCAGCAGCTCCGGACGGACCTACGAGCAGTACTTC. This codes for CASSSGRTYEQYF.

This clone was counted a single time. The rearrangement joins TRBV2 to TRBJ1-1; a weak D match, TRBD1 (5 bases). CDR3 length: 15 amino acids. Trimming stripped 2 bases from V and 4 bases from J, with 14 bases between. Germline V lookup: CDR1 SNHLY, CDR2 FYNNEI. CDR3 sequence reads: CASSEQQGILTEAFF. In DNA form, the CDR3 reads TGTGCCAGCAGTGAACAGCAGGGTATTCTCACTGAAGCTTTCTTT.

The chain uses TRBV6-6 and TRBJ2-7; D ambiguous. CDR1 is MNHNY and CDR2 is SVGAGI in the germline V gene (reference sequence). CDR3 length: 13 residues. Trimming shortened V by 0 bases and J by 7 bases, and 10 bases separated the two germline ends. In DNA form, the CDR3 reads TGTGCCAGCAGTTACTCGGCACCGAATGAGCAGTACTTC. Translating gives CASSYSAPNEQYF.

The CDR3 is CASSLEHPGDGYTF. CDR3 nucleotides: TGTGCCAGCAGCTTGGAACATCCGGGCGATGGCTACACCTTC. The gene calls are TRBV5-4 and TRBJ1-2; D not certain. Germline loops: CDR1 SGHNT, CDR2 YYREEE (reference sequence). CDR3 length: 14 amino acids. Deletions cut 0 bases from V and 6 bases from J, with 12 bases between.

The CDR3 loop reads CASSRIPDRVDEKLFF. CDR3 coding DNA: TGTGCCAGCAGCCGTATACCGGACAGGGTAGATGAAAAACTGTTTTTT. The chain employs TRBV14 and TRBJ1-4; 8 positions agree with TRBD1. Germline values: CDR1 SGHDN, CDR2 FVKESK. V trimming: 4 bases; J trimming: 6 bases; junction bases outside the gene matches: 10. This CDR3 region has 16 residues. Supplemented by reference TRBV14 and TRBJ1-4, the full variable domain reads EAGVTQFPSHSVIEKGQTVTLRCDPISGHDNLYWYRRVMGKEIKFLLHFVKESKQDESGMPNNRFLAERTGGTYSTLKVQPAELEDSGVYFCASSRIPDRVDEKLFFGSGTQLSVL.

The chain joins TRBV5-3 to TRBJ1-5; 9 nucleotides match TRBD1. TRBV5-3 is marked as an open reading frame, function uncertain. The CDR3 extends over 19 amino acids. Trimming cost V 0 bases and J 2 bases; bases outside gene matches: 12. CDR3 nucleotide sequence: TGTGCCAGAAGCTTGGTAAGGATACAGGGGGCATACGGCAATCAGCCCCAGCATTTT. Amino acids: CARSLVRIQGAYGNQPQHF.

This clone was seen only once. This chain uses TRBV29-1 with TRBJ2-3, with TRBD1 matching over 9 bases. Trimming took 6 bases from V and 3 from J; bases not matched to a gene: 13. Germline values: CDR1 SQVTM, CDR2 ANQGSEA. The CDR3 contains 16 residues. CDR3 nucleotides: TGCAGCGTAGGGGGACAGGGAGGATTGGGGACAGATACGCAGTATTTT. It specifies CSVGGQGGLGTDTQYF.

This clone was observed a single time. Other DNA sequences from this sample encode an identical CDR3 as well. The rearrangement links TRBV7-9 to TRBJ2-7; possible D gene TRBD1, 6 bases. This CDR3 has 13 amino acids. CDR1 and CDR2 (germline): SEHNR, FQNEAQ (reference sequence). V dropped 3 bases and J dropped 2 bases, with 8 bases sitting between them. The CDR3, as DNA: TGTGCCAGCAGCTTCAGGGGACCCTACGAGCAGTACTTC. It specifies CASSFRGPYEQYF.

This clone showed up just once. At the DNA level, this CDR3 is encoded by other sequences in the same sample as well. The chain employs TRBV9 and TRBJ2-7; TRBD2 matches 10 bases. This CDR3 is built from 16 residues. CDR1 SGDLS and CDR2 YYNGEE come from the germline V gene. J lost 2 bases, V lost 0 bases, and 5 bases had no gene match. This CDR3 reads CASSVGASGSPYEQYF. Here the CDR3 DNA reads TGTGCCAGCAGCGTAGGGGCTAGCGGGAGTCCCTACGAGCAGTACTTC. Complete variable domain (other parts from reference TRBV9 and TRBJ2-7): DSGVTQTPKHLITATGQRVTLRCSPRSGDLSVYWYQQSLDQGLQFLIQYYNGEERAKGNILERFSAQQFPDLHSELNLSSLELGDSALYFCASSVGASGSPYEQYFGPGTRLTVT.

The CDR3: CASSQEGLGREVGNTIYF. The CDR3, as DNA: TGTGCCAGCAGCCAAGAGGGTCTGGGCAGGGAGGTTGGAAACACCATATATTTT. J is TRBJ1-3 and V is TRBV7-9; a weak D match, TRBD1 (5 bases). The CDR3 has 18 residues. V was pared by 5 bases and J by 3 bases, with 23 bases between. Germline V gene sequence: CDR1 SEHNR, CDR2 FQNEAQ (reference sequence).

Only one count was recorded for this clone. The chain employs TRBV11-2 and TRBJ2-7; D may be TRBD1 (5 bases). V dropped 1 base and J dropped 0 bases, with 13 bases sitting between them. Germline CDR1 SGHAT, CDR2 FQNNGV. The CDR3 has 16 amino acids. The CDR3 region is CASSLGTGTSSYEQYF. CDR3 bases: TGTGCCAGCAGCTTAGGCACAGGAACAAGCTCCTACGAGCAGTACTTC.

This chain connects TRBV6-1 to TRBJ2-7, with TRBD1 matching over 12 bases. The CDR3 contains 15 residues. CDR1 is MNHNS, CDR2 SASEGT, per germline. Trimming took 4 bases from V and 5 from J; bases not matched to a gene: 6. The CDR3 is CASSALGTGGHEQYF. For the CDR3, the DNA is TGTGCCAGCAGTGCACTCGGGACAGGGGGCCACGAGCAGTACTTC.

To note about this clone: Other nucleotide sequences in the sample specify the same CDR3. For the CDR3, the DNA is TGTGCCAGCAGCCAAGATTACAGCTACAATGAGCAGTTCTTC. The encoded protein is CASSQDYSYNEQFF. The chain carries TRBV14 and TRBJ2-1; D gene unclear. Deletions cut 0 bases from V and 3 bases from J, with 6 bases between. CDR1 and CDR2 from the germline V gene are SGHDN and FVKESK. The CDR3 extends over 14 amino acids. Looking up the rest from reference TRBV14 and TRBJ2-1 gives the full variable domain: EAGVTQFPSHSVIEKGQTVTLRCDPISGHDNLYWYRRVMGKEIKFLLHFVKESKQDESGMPNNRFLAERTGGTYSTLKVQPAELEDSGVYFCASSQDYSYNEQFFGPGTRLTVL.

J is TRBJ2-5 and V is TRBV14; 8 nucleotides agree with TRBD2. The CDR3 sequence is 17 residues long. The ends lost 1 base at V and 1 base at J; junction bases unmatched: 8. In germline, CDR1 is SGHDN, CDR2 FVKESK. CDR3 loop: CASSQAGTSTFQETQYF. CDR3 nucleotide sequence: TGTGCCAGCAGCCAAGCCGGGACTAGTACCTTCCAAGAGACCCAGTACTTC.

Here the CDR3 DNA reads TGTGCCAGCAGCGCGGGACAGGGGCCGGGCAATGAGCAGTTCTTC. Protein product: CASSAGQGPGNEQFF. The chain uses TRBV9 and TRBJ2-1; 10 bases fit TRBD1. The CDR3 runs to 15 residues. V was pared by 3 bases and J by 6 bases, with 6 bases of the junction left unmatched. Germline V gives CDR1 SGDLS, CDR2 YYNGEE.